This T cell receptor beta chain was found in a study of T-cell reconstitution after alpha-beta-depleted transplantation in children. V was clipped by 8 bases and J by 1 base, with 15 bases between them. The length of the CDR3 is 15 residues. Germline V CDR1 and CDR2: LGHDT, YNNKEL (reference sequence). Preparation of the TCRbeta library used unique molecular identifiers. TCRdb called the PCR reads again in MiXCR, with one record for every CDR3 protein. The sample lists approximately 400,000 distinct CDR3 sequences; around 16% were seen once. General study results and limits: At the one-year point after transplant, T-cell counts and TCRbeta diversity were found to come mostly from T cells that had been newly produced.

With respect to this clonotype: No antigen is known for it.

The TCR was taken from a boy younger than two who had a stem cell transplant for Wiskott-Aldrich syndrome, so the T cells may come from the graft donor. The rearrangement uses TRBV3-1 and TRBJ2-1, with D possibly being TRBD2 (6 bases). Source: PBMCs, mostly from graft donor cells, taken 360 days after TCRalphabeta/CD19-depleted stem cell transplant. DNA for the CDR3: TGTGCCAGCGCACCGAGGGACTTGTCCTACAATGAGCAGTTCTTC. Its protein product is CASAPRDLSYNEQFF.